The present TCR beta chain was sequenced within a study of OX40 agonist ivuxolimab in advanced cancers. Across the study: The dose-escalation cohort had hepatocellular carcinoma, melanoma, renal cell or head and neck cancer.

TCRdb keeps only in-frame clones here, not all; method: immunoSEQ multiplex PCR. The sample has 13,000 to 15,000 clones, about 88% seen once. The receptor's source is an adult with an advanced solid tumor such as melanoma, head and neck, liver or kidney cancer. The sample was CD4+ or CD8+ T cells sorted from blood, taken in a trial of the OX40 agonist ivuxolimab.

The CDR3 DNA follows: TGTGCCAGCAGCTTGGGACTTCGGAGATACTTC. This sequence encodes CASSLGLRRYF. The rearrangement links TRBV7-2 to TRBJ2-7; a weak D match, TRBD2 (6 bases). This CDR3 spans 11 amino acids. With 3 bases removed from V and 13 bases from J, the gap between germline ends came to 13 bases. Germline lookup yields CDR1 SGHTA and CDR2 FQGNSA.